The 14 T cell receptor beta chains below come from one sample, sequenced in a study of T cell responses to AZD1222 COVID-19 vaccine. Produced via immunoSEQ multiplex PCR; TCRdb's table is partial and in-frame only. The table records about 46,000 clones, 80% to 90% of them present only once. This sample comprised peripheral blood, obtained 28 days after the second AZD1222 dose. The receptors derive from an adult who received the AZD1222 COVID-19 vaccine.

The gene calls are TRBV6-5 and TRBJ2-1; 10 bases align to TRBD2. Germline values: CDR1 MNHEY, CDR2 SVGAGI. J gave up 10 bases and V 7 bases, and 10 bases lay outside the gene matches. The length of the CDR3 is 14 residues. Here the CDR3 DNA reads TGTGCCAGCAACTTACCGGGACTAGCGACAGAGCAGTTCTTC. It is translated as CASNLPGLATEQFF.

The chain couples TRBV19 to TRBJ2-3, with D perhaps TRBD1 (5 bases). Deletions cut 0 bases from V and 6 bases from J, with 13 bases between. Germline values: CDR1 LNHDA, CDR2 SQIVND (reference sequence). This CDR3 comprises 15 residues. CDR3 bases: TGTGCCAGTAGTATAGAGGCAGGGATGTGGGATACGCAGTATTTT. This codes for CASSIEAGMWDTQYF.

J is TRBJ2-7 and V is TRBV6-6; D unclear. V was trimmed by 2 bases and J by 4 bases, leaving 12 bases between them. The CDR3 is made up of 14 amino acids. Germline loops: CDR1 MNHNY, CDR2 SVGAGI (reference sequence). This CDR3 reads CASSYETSLYEQYF. Here the CDR3 DNA reads TGTGCCAGCAGTTACGAGACAAGCCTATACGAGCAGTACTTC.

This sequence joins TRBV5-1 and TRBJ2-6; no reliable D call. CDR1 and CDR2 (germline): SGHRS, YFSETQ. The V end lost 3 bases, the J end lost 4 bases, and 8 bases lay between the germline ends. The CDR3 is 14 amino acids. This chain's CDR3 is CASSSAAGANVLTF. The CDR3 DNA reads TGCGCCAGCAGCTCCGCTGCGGGGGCCAACGTCCTGACTTTC.

This rearrangement joins TRBV4-1 to TRBJ1-2; unclear D gene. V was shortened by 1 base and J by 7 bases, with 10 bases between the two germline ends. Germline V lookup: CDR1 MGHRA, CDR2 YSYEKL. The CDR3 extends over 13 amino acids. The CDR3 spells CASSQAYGSGYTF. CDR3 coding DNA: TGCGCCAGCAGCCAAGCGTACGGATCTGGCTACACCTTC.

The gene calls are TRBV6-1 and TRBJ1-2; D is undetermined. The V gene lost 3 bases and the J gene lost 1 base, with 18 bases spanning the gap. This CDR3 is 17 amino acids long. The germline CDR1 and CDR2 sequences are MNHNS and SASEGT. In nucleotides, the CDR3 is TGTGCCAGCAGTGACGGGTCCCGCAGCGCCGTTAACTATGGCTACACCTTC. Its protein is CASSDGSRSAVNYGYTF.

V and J are TRBV24-1 and TRBJ1-2; D perhaps matches TRBD1 (6 bases). The V end lost 6 bases, the J end lost 3 bases, and 7 bases lay between the germline ends. The V gene's germline CDR1 is KGHDR and CDR2 SFDVKD. This CDR3 is built from 12 residues. The CDR3 spells CATSPGDYGYTF. Written as DNA, the CDR3 is TGTGCCACCAGTCCAGGGGACTATGGCTACACCTTC.

The V and J genes are TRBV28 and TRBJ1-4; D may be TRBD1 (5 bases). CDR3 length equals 13 residues. CDR1 and CDR2 from the germline V gene are MDHEN and SYDVKM. Trimming took off 3 bases at V and 8 bases at J, with 10 bases between the two ends. CDR3 loop: CASSLRRQEKLFF. The DNA for the CDR3 is TGTGCCAGCAGTTTGAGGAGACAGGAAAAACTGTTTTTT. Based on the CDR3 plus reference TRBV28 and TRBJ1-4, the full variable domain is DVKVTQSSRYLVKRTGEKVFLECVQDMDHENMFWYRQDPGLGLRLIYFSYDVKMKEKGDIPEGYSVSREKKERFSLILESASTNQTSMYLCASSLRRQEKLFFGSGTQLSVL.

This clone showed up just once. The rearrangement joins TRBV7-9 to TRBJ2-3, with 12 bases matching TRBD2. This CDR3 has 16 residues. V lost 5 bases, J lost 5 bases, and 8 bases stayed unmatched. Per the germline V gene, CDR1 is SEHNR and CDR2 is FQNEAQ (reference sequence). CDR3 sequence reads: CASSQTSGSGVDTQYF. The CDR3 coding sequence is TGTGCCAGCAGCCAGACTAGCGGGAGTGGGGTAGATACGCAGTATTTT. Filled out from reference TRBV7-9 and TRBJ2-3, the complete variable domain reads DTGVSQNPRHKITKRGQNVTFRCDPISEHNRLYWYRQTLGQGPEFLTYFQNEAQLEKSRLLSDRFSAERPKGSFSTLEIQRTEQGDSAMYLCASSQTSGSGVDTQYFGPGTRLTVL.

The V gene is TRBV7-9, the J gene TRBJ2-7; TRBD2 matches at 7 bases. The junction had 2 bases not matched to a gene; V was cut back by 1 base and J by 5 bases. This CDR3 is 13 amino acids long. Germline CDR1 is SEHNR and CDR2 is FQNEAQ (reference sequence). Here the CDR3 DNA reads TGTGCCAGCAGCTTAGTACTAGCGAACGAGCAGTACTTC. Protein: CASSLVLANEQYF.

The chain uses TRBV6-5 and TRBJ2-5, with D unclear. From germline, CDR1 is MNHEY and CDR2 SVGAGI. The CDR3 spans 11 residues. V gave up 10 bases and J gave up 7 bases, with 13 bases separating them. The CDR3: CATSEIGTQYF. CDR3 in DNA: TGTGCCACATCGGAGATAGGGACCCAGTACTTC.

The chain carries TRBV3-1 (or the pseudogene TRBV3-2) and TRBJ2-7; possible D gene TRBD1, 7 bases. CDR1 and CDR2 from the germline V gene are LGHDT and YNNKEL (reference sequence). Trimming removed 1 base at V and 4 bases at J, with 17 bases between. The CDR3 runs to 16 residues. The CDR3 reads CASSQGAQGGRYEQYF. In DNA, the CDR3 is TGTGCCAGCAGCCAAGGGGCCCAGGGGGGTCGTTACGAGCAGTACTTC.

The chain carries TRBV10-3 and TRBJ2-3, with D maybe TRBD1 (6 bases). This CDR3 region has 15 residues. CDR1 and CDR2 (germline): ENHRY, SYGVKD. Trimming removed 7 bases from V and 5 bases from J, with 19 bases in between. The DNA of the CDR3 is TGTGCCATCAATTCGGGGAAGGGGGTTAAAGATACGCAGTATTTT. Its protein is CAINSGKGVKDTQYF.

The CDR3: CASSLTGDGAYGYTF. The CDR3 region has the DNA TGTGCCAGCAGTTTAACGGGGGATGGCGCCTATGGCTACACCTTC. The genes are TRBV28 and TRBJ1-2; possible D gene TRBD1, 5 bases. The CDR3 contains 15 residues. CDR1 and CDR2 from the germline V gene are MDHEN and SYDVKM. V was cut by 2 bases and J by 4 bases, with 14 bases left in between.